These T cell receptor beta chains were read from a single sample in a study of T cell responses to AZD1222 COVID-19 vaccine. The protocol was immunoSEQ multiplex PCR, while the TCRdb copy is restricted to in-frame clones and leaves out a portion. The table lists about 130,000 clones, 80% to 90% of them singletons, with 1.6% in the top ten. The sample consisted of peripheral blood, taken on day 0 of AZD1222 vaccination. These receptors were taken from an adult in good health. The CDR3 runs from the conserved cysteine through the conserved F or W. Fields, in order: clone size, V gene, D gene, CDR3 length, J gene, CDR3 DNA, CDR3 protein. D genes are given only for firm matches. Some rows mark clone size as missing; the rest say once, few, many or name a class of expanded clone.

clone_size: few; v_call: TRBV27; d_call: -; cdr3_length: 15; j_call: TRBJ2-1; cdr3_nt: TGTGCCAGCAGCCCCCGGGACGTCGGGGCCCATGAGCAGTTCTTC; cdr3_aa: CASSPRDVGAHEQFF
clone_size: -; v_call: TRBV5-1; d_call: TRBD2; cdr3_length: 18; j_call: TRBJ2-2; cdr3_nt: TGCGCCAGCAGCTTGGTTTCTAGCGGGAGGACACGGACCGGGGAGCTGTTTTTT; cdr3_aa: CASSLVSSGRTRTGELFF
clone_size: -; v_call: TRBV5-1; d_call: -; cdr3_length: 14; j_call: TRBJ1-4; cdr3_nt: TGCGCCAGCAGCTTGGCGGGGAGGGATGAAAAACTGTTTTTT; cdr3_aa: CASSLAGRDEKLFF
clone_size: -; v_call: TRBV7-2; d_call: -; cdr3_length: 13; j_call: TRBJ2-7; cdr3_nt: TGTGCCAGCAGCCGCGGGACTTTCTACGAGCAGTACTTC; cdr3_aa: CASSRGTFYEQYF
clone_size: -; v_call: TRBV27; d_call: -; cdr3_length: 18; j_call: TRBJ1-1; cdr3_nt: TGTGCCAGCACTGTTGACGCTTCCAAAGTGGACAGAAACACTGAAGCTTTCTTT; cdr3_aa: CASTVDASKVDRNTEAFF
clone_size: once; v_call: TRBV5-8; d_call: -; cdr3_length: 15; j_call: TRBJ2-1; cdr3_nt: TGTGCCAGCAGCCCCGTCAGGCCTCGGGGCAATGAGCAGTTCTTC; cdr3_aa: CASSPVRPRGNEQFF
clone_size: -; v_call: TRBV7-9; d_call: TRBD1; cdr3_length: 16; j_call: TRBJ1-3; cdr3_nt: TGTGCCAGCAGCCCCGGGACAGGGGGCAAAGGAAACACCATATATTTT; cdr3_aa: CASSPGTGGKGNTIYF
clone_size: -; v_call: TRBV19; d_call: -; cdr3_length: 15; j_call: TRBJ2-5; cdr3_nt: TGTGCCAGTAGCTACAGGGCTCCCGGGGGGGAGACCCAGTACTTC; cdr3_aa: CASSYRAPGGETQYF
clone_size: -; v_call: TRBV7-8; d_call: -; cdr3_length: 12; j_call: TRBJ2-7; cdr3_nt: TGTGCCAGCAGCTTAGGCGGAGACGAGCAGTACTTC; cdr3_aa: CASSLGGDEQYF
clone_size: -; v_call: TRBV7-8; d_call: TRBD2; cdr3_length: 19; j_call: TRBJ2-3; cdr3_nt: TGTGCCAGCAGCTTAGCGTACTCGCGGGGGGGCTCTAGCGAAGATACGCAGTATTTT; cdr3_aa: CASSLAYSRGGSSEDTQYF
clone_size: -; v_call: TRBV7-3; d_call: -; cdr3_length: 12; j_call: TRBJ2-1; cdr3_nt: TGTGCCAGCAGCTTAGCTCGTGGAGAGCAGTTCTTC; cdr3_aa: CASSLARGEQFF
clone_size: -; v_call: TRBV28; d_call: -; cdr3_length: 16; j_call: TRBJ2-7; cdr3_nt: TGTGCCAGCAGTTTAATAGACACCGTGGGCGGAGGCGAGCAGTACTTC; cdr3_aa: CASSLIDTVGGGEQYF
clone_size: -; v_call: TRBV5-4; d_call: -; cdr3_length: 11; j_call: TRBJ2-4; cdr3_nt: TGTGCCAGCAGCGTCAAAAACATTCAGTACTTC; cdr3_aa: CASSVKNIQYF
clone_size: -; v_call: TRBV18; d_call: -; cdr3_length: 15; j_call: TRBJ1-6; cdr3_nt: TGTGCCAGCTCACCGCCAGAGATACGTAATTCACCCCTCCACTTT; cdr3_aa: CASSPPEIRNSPLHF
clone_size: -; v_call: TRBV7-8; d_call: -; cdr3_length: 13; j_call: TRBJ1-1; cdr3_nt: TGTGCCAGCAGATTGGGTATGAACACTGAAGCTTTCTTT; cdr3_aa: CASRLGMNTEAFF
clone_size: once; v_call: TRBV7-6; d_call: -; cdr3_length: 13; j_call: TRBJ1-1; cdr3_nt: TGTGCCAGCAGCTACGACGGGATCACTGAAGCTTTCTTT; cdr3_aa: CASSYDGITEAFF
clone_size: -; v_call: TRBV7-3; d_call: -; cdr3_length: 12; j_call: TRBJ1-2; cdr3_nt: TGTGCCAGCAGCTTAACAGGGGTTGGCTACACCTTC; cdr3_aa: CASSLTGVGYTF
clone_size: -; v_call: TRBV27; d_call: -; cdr3_length: 14; j_call: TRBJ1-5; cdr3_nt: TGTGCCAGCAGTTCCAGGAGGGGCAATCAGCCCCAGCATTTT; cdr3_aa: CASSSRRGNQPQHF
clone_size: -; v_call: TRBV6-2/TRBV6-3; d_call: -; cdr3_length: 13; j_call: TRBJ1-2; cdr3_nt: TGTGCCAGCAGTACCGGGATCCGCTATGGCTACACCTTC; cdr3_aa: CASSTGIRYGYTF
clone_size: -; v_call: TRBV18; d_call: -; cdr3_length: 15; j_call: TRBJ1-5; cdr3_nt: TGTGCCAGCTCACCAGAGGAAACAGGCAATCAGCCCCAGCATTTT; cdr3_aa: CASSPEETGNQPQHF
clone_size: -; v_call: TRBV19; d_call: -; cdr3_length: 14; j_call: TRBJ2-6; cdr3_nt: TGTGCCAGTAGTCTTCAATCTGGGGCCAACGTCCTGACTTTC; cdr3_aa: CASSLQSGANVLTF
clone_size: -; v_call: TRBV7-3; d_call: -; cdr3_length: 13; j_call: TRBJ2-1; cdr3_nt: TGTGCCAGCAGCTTAGTGGGCTACAATGAGCAGTTCTTC; cdr3_aa: CASSLVGYNEQFF
clone_size: -; v_call: TRBV18; d_call: -; cdr3_length: 15; j_call: TRBJ2-3; cdr3_nt: TGTGCCAGCTCACCAATCGGGCGGGGCACAGATACGCAGTATTTT; cdr3_aa: CASSPIGRGTDTQYF
clone_size: -; v_call: TRBV5-6; d_call: -; cdr3_length: 15; j_call: TRBJ1-2; cdr3_nt: TGTGCCAGCAGCCCCCCCCTGGCCCCGGGCTATGGCTACACCTTC; cdr3_aa: CASSPPLAPGYGYTF
clone_size: -; v_call: TRBV2; d_call: -; cdr3_length: 11; j_call: TRBJ1-1; cdr3_nt: TGTGCCAGCAATCGACAGAGAGAAGCTTTCTTT; cdr3_aa: CASNRQREAFF
clone_size: -; v_call: TRBV4-3; d_call: TRBD1; cdr3_length: 15; j_call: TRBJ2-1; cdr3_nt: TGCGCCAGCAGCTTACAGGGGAGCCCCAACAATGAGCAGTTCTTC; cdr3_aa: CASSLQGSPNNEQFF